The clone carrying this T cell receptor (beta chain) was counted ten times or more. Its matching antigen is unknown. Time point noted: patch test 1, 2 weeks after DPC sensitization. Stated treatment: therapeutic diphenylcyclopropenone sensitization with weekly scalp DPC. Patch tests were applied only after blood draws. These data are taken from a study of human T cells and chemical hapten exposure. Study at large: Read at 6 days, the patch tests placed 0.01% DPC on the upper back. Overall study results and limits: TCRs above 1 in 1000 frequency did not change with DPC sensitization.

Individual cDNA molecules received unique molecular identifiers in the library. MiXCR was run by TCRdb on the RACE reads, yielding one entry per CDR3 protein. The sample contains some 110,000 distinct CDR3 sequences, around an eighth of which appear only once. With 5 bases removed from V and 1 base from J, the gap between germline ends came to 18 bases. Germline CDR1 is SGHVS and CDR2 is FNYEAQ. The length of the CDR3 is 18 residues. The receptor was derived from a woman between 45 and 60 years old with alopecia areata. Some clones in this sample may be carry-over from other donors' samples. The chain carries TRBV7-6 and TRBJ2-6; D is unclear. The sample consisted of whole blood, taken in connection with sensitization to the hapten diphenylcyclopropenone (DPC). In DNA form, the CDR3 reads TGTGCCAGCAGCCATTATGTTGGACGAGATTCTGGGGCCAACGTCCTGACTTTC. The encoded protein is CASSHYVGRDSGANVLTF.